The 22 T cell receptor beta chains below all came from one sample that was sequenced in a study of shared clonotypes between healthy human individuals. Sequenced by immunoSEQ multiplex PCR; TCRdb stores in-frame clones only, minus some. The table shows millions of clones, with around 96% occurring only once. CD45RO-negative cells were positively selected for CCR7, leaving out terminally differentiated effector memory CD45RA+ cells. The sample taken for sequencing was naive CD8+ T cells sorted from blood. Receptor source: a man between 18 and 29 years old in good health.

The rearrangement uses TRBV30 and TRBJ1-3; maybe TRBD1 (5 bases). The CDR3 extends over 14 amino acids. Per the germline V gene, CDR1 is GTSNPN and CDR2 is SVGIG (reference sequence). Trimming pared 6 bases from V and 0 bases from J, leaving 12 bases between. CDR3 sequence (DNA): TGTGCCTGCCACCCACAGGACTCTGGAAACACCATATATTTT. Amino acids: CACHPQDSGNTIYF.

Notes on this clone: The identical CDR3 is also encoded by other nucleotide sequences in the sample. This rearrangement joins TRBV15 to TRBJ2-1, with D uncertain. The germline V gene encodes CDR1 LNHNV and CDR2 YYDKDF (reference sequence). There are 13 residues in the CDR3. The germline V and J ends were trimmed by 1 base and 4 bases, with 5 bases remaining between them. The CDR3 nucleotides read TGTGCCACCAGCAGAGGGCAGTACAATGAGCAGTTCTTC. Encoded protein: CATSRGQYNEQFF.

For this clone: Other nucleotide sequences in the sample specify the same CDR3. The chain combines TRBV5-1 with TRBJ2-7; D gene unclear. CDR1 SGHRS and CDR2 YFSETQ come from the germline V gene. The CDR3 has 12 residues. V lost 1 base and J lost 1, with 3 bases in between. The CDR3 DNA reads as TGCGCCAGCAGCTTGTATTCCTACGAGCAGTACTTC. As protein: CASSLYSYEQYF.

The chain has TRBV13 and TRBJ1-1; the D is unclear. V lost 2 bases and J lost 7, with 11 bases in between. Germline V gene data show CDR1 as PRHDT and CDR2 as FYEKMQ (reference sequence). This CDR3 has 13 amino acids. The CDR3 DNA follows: TGTGCCAGCAGCTTAACCCCAAACCGTGAAGCTTTCTTT. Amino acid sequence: CASSLTPNREAFF.

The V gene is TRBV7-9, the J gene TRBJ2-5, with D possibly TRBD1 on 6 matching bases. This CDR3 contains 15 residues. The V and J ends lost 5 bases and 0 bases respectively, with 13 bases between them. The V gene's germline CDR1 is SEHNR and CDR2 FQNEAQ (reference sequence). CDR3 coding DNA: TGTGCCAGCAGCCTACTGACAGGCCACCAAGAGACCCAGTACTTC. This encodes CASSLLTGHQETQYF.

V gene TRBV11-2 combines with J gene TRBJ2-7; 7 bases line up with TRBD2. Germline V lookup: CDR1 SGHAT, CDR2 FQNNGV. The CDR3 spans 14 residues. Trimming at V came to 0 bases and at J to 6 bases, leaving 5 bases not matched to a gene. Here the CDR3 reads CASSLEAGISEQYF. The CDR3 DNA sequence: TGTGCCAGCAGCTTAGAAGCGGGAATTTCCGAGCAGTACTTC.

The CDR3 is CASRSFDRAYQETQYF. The CDR3 region has the DNA TGTGCCAGCCGATCATTTGACAGGGCGTACCAAGAGACCCAGTACTTC. The rearrangement joins TRBV28 to TRBJ2-5; 7 positions agree with TRBD1. The CDR3 contains 16 residues. Losses at the gene ends were 8 bases for V and 0 bases for J; bases not matched to a gene: 12. Germline CDR1 is MDHEN and CDR2 is SYDVKM. Based on the CDR3 plus reference TRBV28 and TRBJ2-5, the full variable domain is DVKVTQSSRYLVKRTGEKVFLECVQDMDHENMFWYRQDPGLGLRLIYFSYDVKMKEKGDIPEGYSVSREKKERFSLILESASTNQTSMYLCASRSFDRAYQETQYFGPGTRLLVL.

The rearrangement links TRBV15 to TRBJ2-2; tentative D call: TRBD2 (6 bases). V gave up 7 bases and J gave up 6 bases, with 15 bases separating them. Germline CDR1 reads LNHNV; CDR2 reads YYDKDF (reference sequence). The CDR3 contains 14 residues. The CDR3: CATNLFSGAGELFF. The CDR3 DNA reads TGTGCCACCAACCTTTTTAGCGGTGCCGGGGAGCTGTTTTTT.

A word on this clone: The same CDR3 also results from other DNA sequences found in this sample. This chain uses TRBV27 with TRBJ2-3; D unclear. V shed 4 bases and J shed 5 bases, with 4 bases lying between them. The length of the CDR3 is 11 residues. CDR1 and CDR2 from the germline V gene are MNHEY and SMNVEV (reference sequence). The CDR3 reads CASSSLDTQYF. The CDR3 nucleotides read TGTGCCAGCAGTTCCTTAGATACGCAGTATTTT.

The CDR3 sequence: CASSVTGAGEKLFF. As DNA, the CDR3 is TGTGCCAGCAGTGTGACAGGGGCGGGTGAAAAACTGTTTTTT. The chain employs TRBV25-1 and TRBJ1-4; the match to TRBD1 covers 8 bases. V trimming: 4 bases; J trimming: 7 bases; junction bases outside the gene matches: 5. The germline gives CDR1 MGHDK, CDR2 SYGVNS. This CDR3 spans 14 amino acids.

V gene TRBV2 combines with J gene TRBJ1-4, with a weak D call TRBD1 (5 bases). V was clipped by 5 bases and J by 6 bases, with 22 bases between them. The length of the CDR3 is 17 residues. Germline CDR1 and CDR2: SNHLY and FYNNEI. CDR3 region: CASSKQGYGGSDEKLFF. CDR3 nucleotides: TGTGCCAGCAGTAAACAAGGGTATGGGGGGTCGGATGAAAAACTGTTTTTT.

The CDR3 region is CASSLAGQGAGNEQFF. DNA of the CDR3: TGTGCCAGCAGCTTGGCCGGACAGGGGGCAGGCAATGAGCAGTTCTTC. The gene calls are TRBV5-6 and TRBJ2-1, with 11 bases fitting TRBD1. CDR1 SGHDT and CDR2 YYEEEE come from the germline V gene. The J segment lost 6 bases and the V segment lost 0 bases, leaving 5 bases of the junction unmatched. This CDR3 is 16 amino acids long. The complete variable domain, with remaining parts taken from reference TRBV5-6 and TRBJ2-1, reads DAGVTQSPTHLIKTRGQQVTLRCSPKSGHDTVSWYQQALGQGPQFIFQYYEEEERQRGNFPDRFSGHQFPNYSSELNVNALLLGDSALYLCASSLAGQGAGNEQFFGPGTRLTVL.

CDR3 DNA: TGTGCCAGCAGTGAAGTGTGGGGACGCACCGAGCAGTACTTC. Encoded protein: CASSEVWGRTEQYF. The chain is built from TRBV6-1 and TRBJ2-7; D possibly uses TRBD1 or TRBD2 (5 bases each). Trimming removed 1 base at V and 6 bases at J, with 13 bases between. CDR3 length equals 14 residues. From germline, CDR1 is MNHNS and CDR2 SASEGT.

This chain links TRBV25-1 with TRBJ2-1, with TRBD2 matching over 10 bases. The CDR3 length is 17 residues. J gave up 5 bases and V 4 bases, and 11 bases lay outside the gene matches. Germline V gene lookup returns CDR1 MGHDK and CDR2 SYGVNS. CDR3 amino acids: CASSAPLLAGNDNEQFF. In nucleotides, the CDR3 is TGTGCCAGCAGTGCCCCCCTACTAGCGGGAAATGACAATGAGCAGTTCTTC.

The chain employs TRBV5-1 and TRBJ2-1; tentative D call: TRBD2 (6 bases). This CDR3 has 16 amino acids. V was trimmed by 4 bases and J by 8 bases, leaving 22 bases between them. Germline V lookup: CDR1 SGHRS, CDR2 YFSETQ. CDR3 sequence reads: CASSPRPGTPRDEQFF. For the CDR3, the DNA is TGCGCCAGCAGCCCACGCCCCGGGACTCCAAGGGATGAGCAGTTCTTC.

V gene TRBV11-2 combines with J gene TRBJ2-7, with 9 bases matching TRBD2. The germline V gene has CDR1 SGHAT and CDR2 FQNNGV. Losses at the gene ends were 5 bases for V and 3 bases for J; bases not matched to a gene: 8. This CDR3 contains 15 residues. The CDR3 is CASSQDQTSGYEQYF. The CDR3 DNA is TGTGCCAGCAGCCAGGATCAGACTAGCGGCTACGAGCAGTACTTC.

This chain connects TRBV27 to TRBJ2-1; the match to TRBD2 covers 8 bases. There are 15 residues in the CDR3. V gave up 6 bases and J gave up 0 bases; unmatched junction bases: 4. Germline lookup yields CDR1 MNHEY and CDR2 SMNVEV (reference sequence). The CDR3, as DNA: TGTGCCAGCAGATCCGGGGGGGGCTCCTACAATGAGCAGTTCTTC. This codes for CASRSGGGSYNEQFF.

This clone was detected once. This CDR3 is CASNLLAGTTLNEQFF. The CDR3 region has the DNA TGTGCCAGCAATCTTTTAGCGGGGACTACGTTAAATGAGCAGTTCTTC. V usage is TRBV28 and J usage is TRBJ2-1; 8 nucleotides align to TRBD2. This CDR3 region has 16 residues. Germline V gene data show CDR1 as MDHEN and CDR2 as SYDVKM. With V trimmed by 7 bases and J by 7 bases, 15 bases remained unmatched. Drawing the rest from reference TRBV28 and TRBJ2-1, the complete variable domain is DVKVTQSSRYLVKRTGEKVFLECVQDMDHENMFWYRQDPGLGLRLIYFSYDVKMKEKGDIPEGYSVSREKKERFSLILESASTNQTSMYLCASNLLAGTTLNEQFFGPGTRLTVL.

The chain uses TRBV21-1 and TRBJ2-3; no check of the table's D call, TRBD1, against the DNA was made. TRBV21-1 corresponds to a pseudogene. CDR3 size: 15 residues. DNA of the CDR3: TGTGCCAGCAGCAGGCCGACAGGGAATACAGATACGCAGTATTTT. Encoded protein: CASSRPTGNTDTQYF.

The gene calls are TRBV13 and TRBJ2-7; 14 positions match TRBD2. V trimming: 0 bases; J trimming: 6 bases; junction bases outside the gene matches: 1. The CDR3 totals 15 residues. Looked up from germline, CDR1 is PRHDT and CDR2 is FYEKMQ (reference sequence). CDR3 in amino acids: CASSLGGLAGGEQYF. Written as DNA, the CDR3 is TGTGCCAGCAGCTTAGGTGGACTAGCGGGAGGCGAGCAGTACTTC. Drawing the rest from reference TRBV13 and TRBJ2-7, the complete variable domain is AAGVIQSPRHLIKEKRETATLKCYPIPRHDTVYWYQQGPGQDPQFLISFYEKMQSDKGSIPDRFSAQQFSDYHSELNMSSLELGDSALYFCASSLGGLAGGEQYFGPGTRLTVT.

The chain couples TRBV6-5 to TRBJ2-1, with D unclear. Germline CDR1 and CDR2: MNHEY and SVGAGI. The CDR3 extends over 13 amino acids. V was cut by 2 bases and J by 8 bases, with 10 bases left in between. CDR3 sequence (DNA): TGTGCCAGCAGTTACGGCCTGACACATGAGCAGTTCTTC. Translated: CASSYGLTHEQFF.

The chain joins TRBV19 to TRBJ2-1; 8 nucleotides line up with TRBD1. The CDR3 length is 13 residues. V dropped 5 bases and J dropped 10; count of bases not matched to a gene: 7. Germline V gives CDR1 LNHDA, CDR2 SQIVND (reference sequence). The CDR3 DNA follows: TGTGCCAGTAGTCCGAGGGACAGGCCGGAGCAGTTCTTC. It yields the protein CASSPRDRPEQFF. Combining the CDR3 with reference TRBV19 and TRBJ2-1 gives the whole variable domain DGGITQSPKYLFRKEGQNVTLSCEQNLNHDAMYWYRQDPGQGLRLIYYSQIVNDFQKGDIAEGYSVSREKKESFPLTVTSAQKNPTAFYLCASSPRDRPEQFFGPGTRLTVL.